This is a list of T cell receptor beta chains from one sample in a study of T cells in Graves' hyperthyroidism and ophthalmopathy. TCRdb re-called the multiplex PCR reads through MiXCR, storing one row per CDR3 protein. Here the sample spans roughly 560,000 distinct CDR3 sequences, 14% to 15% being singletons. The sequencing sample was made of blood. These receptors were collected from a woman between 35 and 50 years old with Graves' ophthalmopathy. CDR3s include the opening cysteine and the closing phenylalanine or tryptophan. Fields, in order: V gene, D gene, J gene, clone size, CDR3 protein, CDR3 DNA. A D gene is named only where the DNA matches it firmly. A row's size may be missing; if present it is once, few, many or a size class.

v_call: TRBV15
d_call: TRBD1
j_call: TRBJ2-1
clone_size: few
cdr3_aa: CATSQDRGDEQFF
cdr3_nt: TGTGCCACCAGCCAAGACAGGGGGGATGAGCAGTTCTTC

v_call: TRBV20-1
d_call: -
j_call: TRBJ2-7
clone_size: many
cdr3_aa: CSASPTRVTYEQYF
cdr3_nt: TGCAGTGCTAGTCCAACTAGGGTTACTTACGAGCAGTACTTC

v_call: TRBV19
d_call: -
j_call: TRBJ1-1
clone_size: many
cdr3_aa: CASSIATGTRNTEAFF
cdr3_nt: TGTGCCAGTAGTATAGCCACCGGGACAAGGAACACTGAAGCTTTCTTT

v_call: TRBV27
d_call: -
j_call: TRBJ2-2
clone_size: many
cdr3_aa: CASCPRLSVGVGELFF
cdr3_nt: TGTGCCAGCTGCCCCAGACTAAGCGTTGGAGTGGGGGAGCTGTTTTTT

v_call: TRBV2
d_call: TRBD1
j_call: TRBJ1-1
clone_size: many
cdr3_aa: CASVQGQRNTEAFF
cdr3_nt: TGTGCCAGCGTTCAGGGACAGAGGAACACTGAAGCTTTCTTT

v_call: TRBV12-3/TRBV12-4
d_call: TRBD2
j_call: TRBJ2-7
clone_size: many
cdr3_aa: CASRKGLAVNEQYF
cdr3_nt: TGTGCCAGCAGGAAGGGACTAGCGGTAAACGAGCAGTACTTC

v_call: TRBV15
d_call: -
j_call: TRBJ1-3
clone_size: many
cdr3_aa: CATSRGVSQGPGNTIYF
cdr3_nt: TGTGCCACCAGCAGAGGAGTATCACAGGGACCTGGAAACACCATATATTTT

v_call: TRBV27
d_call: -
j_call: TRBJ2-7
clone_size: -
cdr3_aa: CASSLKGRGYEQYF
cdr3_nt: TGTGCCAGCAGTTTGAAAGGGAGGGGGTACGAGCAGTACTTC

v_call: TRBV4-1
d_call: -
j_call: TRBJ2-5
clone_size: -
cdr3_aa: CASSQGLGAAQYF
cdr3_nt: TGCGCCAGCAGCCAGGGACTGGGGGCGGCCCAGTACTTC

v_call: TRBV4-2
d_call: -
j_call: TRBJ2-2
clone_size: -
cdr3_aa: CASSQGRGAGELFF
cdr3_nt: TGTGCCAGCAGCCAGGGGAGAGGGGCCGGGGAGCTGTTTTTT

v_call: TRBV7-2
d_call: -
j_call: TRBJ2-5
clone_size: many
cdr3_aa: CASSPKETQYF
cdr3_nt: TGTGCCAGCAGCCCTAAAGAGACCCAGTACTTC

v_call: TRBV7-9
d_call: TRBD1
j_call: TRBJ2-7
clone_size: many
cdr3_aa: CASSRSTGGNEQYF
cdr3_nt: TGTGCCAGCAGCCGGTCGACAGGGGGGAACGAGCAGTACTTC

v_call: TRBV30
d_call: TRBD1
j_call: TRBJ1-2
clone_size: many
cdr3_aa: CAWITGGNYGYTF
cdr3_nt: TGTGCCTGGATAACAGGGGGTAACTATGGCTACACCTTC

v_call: TRBV14
d_call: TRBD2
j_call: TRBJ2-7
clone_size: few
cdr3_aa: CASSQDLGLARYEQYF
cdr3_nt: TGTGCCAGCAGCCAAGATCTAGGACTAGCACGCTACGAGCAGTACTTC

v_call: TRBV6-2/TRBV6-3
d_call: TRBD2
j_call: TRBJ2-5
clone_size: many
cdr3_aa: CASSSAGEWTQYF
cdr3_nt: TGTGCCAGCAGCTCCGCGGGGGAGTGGACCCAGTACTTC

v_call: TRBV12-3/TRBV12-4
d_call: -
j_call: TRBJ1-5
clone_size: few
cdr3_aa: CASSRTGLQPQHF
cdr3_nt: TGTGCCAGCAGCCGGACGGGTTTGCAGCCCCAGCATTTT

v_call: TRBV28
d_call: -
j_call: TRBJ2-5
clone_size: many
cdr3_aa: CASRLGLQETQYF
cdr3_nt: TGTGCCAGCAGGCTGGGACTTCAAGAGACCCAGTACTTC

v_call: TRBV5-4
d_call: -
j_call: TRBJ1-2
clone_size: few
cdr3_aa: CASSASTGILYGYTF
cdr3_nt: TGTGCCAGCAGCGCCTCTACCGGGATCCTCTATGGCTACACCTTC

v_call: TRBV12-3/TRBV12-4
d_call: -
j_call: TRBJ2-2
clone_size: few
cdr3_aa: CASTRRRENTGELFF
cdr3_nt: TGTGCCAGCACTCGACGGCGGGAGAACACCGGGGAGCTGTTTTTT

v_call: TRBV12-3/TRBV12-4
d_call: -
j_call: TRBJ1-1
clone_size: -
cdr3_aa: CASSFPLWQGRANTEAFF
cdr3_nt: TGTGCCAGCAGTTTCCCTCTATGGCAGGGGAGGGCGAACACTGAAGCTTTCTTT

v_call: TRBV11-2
d_call: -
j_call: TRBJ1-2
clone_size: many
cdr3_aa: CASSQWDGGEGYGYTF
cdr3_nt: TGTGCCAGCAGCCAGTGGGACGGTGGGGAGGGCTATGGCTACACCTTC

v_call: TRBV10-3
d_call: TRBD1
j_call: TRBJ1-5
clone_size: few
cdr3_aa: CAISGQGSGQPQHF
cdr3_nt: TGTGCCATCAGTGGACAGGGGTCGGGTCAGCCCCAGCATTTT

v_call: TRBV6-1
d_call: TRBD2
j_call: TRBJ2-7
clone_size: -
cdr3_aa: CASMPQAGPYEQYF
cdr3_nt: TGTGCCAGCATGCCTCAAGCGGGACCTTACGAGCAGTACTTC

v_call: TRBV12-3/TRBV12-4
d_call: TRBD1
j_call: TRBJ1-2
clone_size: -
cdr3_aa: CASRSTGRGRGYTF
cdr3_nt: TGTGCCAGCAGGTCGACAGGGAGAGGGAGAGGCTACACCTTC

v_call: TRBV4-3
d_call: -
j_call: TRBJ1-3
clone_size: -
cdr3_aa: CASSQEVARSGNTIYF
cdr3_nt: TGCGCCAGCAGCCAAGAAGTGGCACGCTCTGGAAACACCATATATTTT

v_call: TRBV15
d_call: -
j_call: TRBJ2-7
clone_size: -
cdr3_aa: CATSKYGTTYYEQYF
cdr3_nt: TGTGCCACCAGCAAGTACGGGACAACGTACTACGAGCAGTACTTC

v_call: TRBV20-1
d_call: -
j_call: TRBJ2-5
clone_size: many
cdr3_aa: CSALRETQYF
cdr3_nt: TGCAGTGCCCTGAGGGAGACCCAGTACTTC

v_call: TRBV6-2/TRBV6-3
d_call: TRBD1
j_call: TRBJ1-1
clone_size: many
cdr3_aa: CASRVRGQRSNTEAFF
cdr3_nt: TGTGCCAGCCGGGTCAGGGGGCAGCGGTCGAACACTGAAGCTTTCTTT

v_call: TRBV24-1
d_call: TRBD1
j_call: TRBJ1-1
clone_size: few
cdr3_aa: CATSDSGGGKPEAFF
cdr3_nt: TGTGCCACCAGTGATTCAGGGGGCGGAAAGCCTGAAGCTTTCTTT

v_call: TRBV11-1
d_call: TRBD2
j_call: TRBJ2-2
clone_size: -
cdr3_aa: CASSSQLAGGSTGELFF
cdr3_nt: TGTGCCAGCAGCTCCCAACTAGCGGGAGGATCCACCGGGGAGCTGTTTTTT

v_call: TRBV11-2
d_call: -
j_call: TRBJ2-7
clone_size: many
cdr3_aa: CASSLDGNLVYEQYF
cdr3_nt: TGTGCCAGCAGCTTAGATGGTAATCTTGTCTACGAGCAGTACTTC